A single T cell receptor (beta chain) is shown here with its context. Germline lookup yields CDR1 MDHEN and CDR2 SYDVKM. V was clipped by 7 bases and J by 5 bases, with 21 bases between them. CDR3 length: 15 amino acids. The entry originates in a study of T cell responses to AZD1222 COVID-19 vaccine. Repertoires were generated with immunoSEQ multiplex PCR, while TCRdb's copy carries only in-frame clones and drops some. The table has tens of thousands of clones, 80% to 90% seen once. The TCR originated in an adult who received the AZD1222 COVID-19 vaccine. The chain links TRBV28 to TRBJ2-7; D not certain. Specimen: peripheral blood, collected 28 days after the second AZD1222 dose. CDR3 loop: CASTSPRVLPNEQYF. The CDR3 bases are TGTGCCAGCACCTCACCCCGGGTCCTACCCAACGAGCAGTACTTC.